A single sample is the source of the 6 T cell receptor beta chains below, sequenced in a study of T cells after posttransplantation cyclophosphamide (dated by TCRdb to 2016 to 2017). The protocol used for the library was the immunoSEQ multiplex PCR assay. TCRdb mirrors the immuneACCESS table, restricted to in-frame sequences. Some clones are absent from its copies; in checked studies, under half trace to an unresolved V gene, and the reason for the others is unknown. In this sample the table shows just over 65,000 clones, 90% to 95% of which occur a single time. In total, the top ten clones hold nearly 3% of the sample. Input material: PBMCs. Every receptor here comes from a woman between 25 and 40 years old in good health and a related stem cell transplant donor.

This chain connects TRBV7-9 to TRBJ2-1, with D hard to call. Per germline, CDR1 SEHNR and CDR2 FQNEAQ (reference sequence). The length of the CDR3 is 14 residues. V dropped 2 bases and J dropped 6 bases, with 11 bases sitting between them. The CDR3 DNA reads as TGTGCCAGCAGCTTATCTTCGGGTTCCAATGAGCAGTTCTTC. Translating gives CASSLSSGSNEQFF.

This chain connects TRBV7-9 to TRBJ1-2; no reliable D call. CDR3 length: 13 residues. V dropped 1 base and J dropped 6 bases, with 9 bases sitting between them. The germline V gene has CDR1 SEHNR and CDR2 FQNEAQ (reference sequence). The DNA for the CDR3 is TGTGCCAGCAGCTTAGGCCGTTCGGATGGCTACACCTTC. This translates into CASSLGRSDGYTF.

The rearrangement links TRBV4-2 to TRBJ1-6; weak D call: TRBD1 (5 bases). The ends were cut back, 2 bases at V and 8 bases at J, with 19 bases in the middle. The V gene's germline CDR1 is LGHNA and CDR2 YNFKEQ. The CDR3 loop spans 17 amino acids. The CDR3 is CASSQTPAQAKDSPLHF. Written as DNA, the CDR3 is TGTGCCAGCAGCCAAACTCCTGCACAGGCCAAGGATTCACCCCTCCACTTT.

This rearrangement joins TRBV6-6 to TRBJ1-5; D gene uncertain. V was pared by 6 bases and J by 3 bases, with 6 bases between. The CDR3 consists of 12 residues. Germline V gives CDR1 MNHNY, CDR2 SVGAGI (reference sequence). CDR3 in amino acids: CASRDPNQPQHF. CDR3 nucleotide sequence: TGTGCCAGCAGGGACCCCAATCAGCCCCAGCATTTT.

V usage is TRBV19 and J usage is TRBJ2-5; 7 bases agree with TRBD2. Germline trimming cut 1 base from V and 4 bases from J; bases unmatched to any gene: 9. This CDR3 region has 16 residues. From germline, CDR1 is LNHDA and CDR2 SQIVND (reference sequence). The CDR3 DNA reads as TGTGCCAGTAGTATAGTTTTATCGGGGGGAAGAGAGACCCAGTACTTC. The encoded protein is CASSIVLSGGRETQYF.

DNA of the CDR3: TGTGCCAGCAGCTTATTCGGTAGCGGAACCTACGAGCAGTACTTC. Protein: CASSLFGSGTYEQYF. The chain joins TRBV11-3 to TRBJ2-7; tentatively, D is TRBD2 (6 bases). This CDR3 comprises 15 residues. Trimming stripped 2 bases from V and 2 bases from J, with 13 bases between. Germline CDR1 is SGHNT and CDR2 is YENEEA.